The rows below give T cell receptor beta chains drawn from one sample of a study of response to subunit inactivated influenza vaccine. MiXCR, run by TCRdb on the RT-PCR reads, gives a single entry per CDR3 protein. The sample consists of hundreds of thousands of distinct CDR3 sequences, approximately 7.1% of them appearing once. The sequencing here drew on PBMCs from blood, taken around 2 years after vaccination. These TCRs come from a man aged 45 to 70 who received an inactivated influenza vaccine. CDR3s include the opening cysteine and the closing phenylalanine or tryptophan. The D gene is left open where the match is weak. Clone size is stated in some rows and not others, as once, few, many or a class when expanded.

clone_size,j_call,v_call,d_call,cdr3_nt,cdr3_aa
few,TRBJ2-2,TRBV5-6,TRBD1,TGTGCCAGCAGGTGGACAGGGGGTGACGGGGAGCTGTTTTTT,CASRWTGGDGELFF
NA,TRBJ1-3,TRBV4-2,NA,TGTGCCAGCAGCCAAGAGAAGGGTCCTGGAAACACCATATATTTT,CASSQEKGPGNTIYF
NA,TRBJ2-3,TRBV10-3,NA,TGTGCCACCACTGGGGCGGCGGAAGATACGCAGTATTTT,CATTGAAEDTQYF
many,TRBJ2-7,TRBV29-1,TRBD1,TGCAGCGTTACAAACACAGGGGGCTACGAGCAGTACTTC,CSVTNTGGYEQYF
NA,TRBJ2-1,TRBV5-1,TRBD1,TGCGCCAGCAGCTTGCGGGACAGCACACCGTACTCCTACAATGAGCAGTTCTTC,CASSLRDSTPYSYNEQFF
many,TRBJ1-6,TRBV12-3/TRBV12-4,NA,TGTGCCAGCAGGCCGGACGGTTACTCACCCCTCCACTTT,CASRPDGYSPLHF
few,TRBJ1-5,TRBV20-1,TRBD1,TGCAGTGCTCCCACAGGGGGGTTCAATCAGCCCCAGCATTTT,CSAPTGGFNQPQHF
NA,TRBJ2-7,TRBV7-3,NA,TGTGCCAGCAGCTTACAAACAGGGGAGGCCTACGAGCAGTACTTC,CASSLQTGEAYEQYF
many,TRBJ2-4,TRBV2,NA,TGTGCCAGCTCCCTATGGGGTAACAAAAACATTCAGTACTTC,CASSLWGNKNIQYF
NA,TRBJ2-2,TRBV20-1,TRBD2,TGCAGTGCTAGGGCGGCGGGGGGCCGAGGAACCGGGGAGCTGTTTTTT,CSARAAGGRGTGELFF
many,TRBJ2-7,TRBV5-1,TRBD1,TGCGCCAGCAGCTTGGTCGGGACAGGGGTGGTGGAGCAGTACTTC,CASSLVGTGVVEQYF
many,TRBJ2-3,TRBV15,TRBD2,TGTGCCACCAGCGACCCGGGACTAGCGGACACAGATACGCAGTATTTT,CATSDPGLADTDTQYF
many,TRBJ1-1,TRBV12-3/TRBV12-4,TRBD1,TGTGCCAGCAACATCCAGGGGGGGAACACTGAAGCTTTCTTT,CASNIQGGNTEAFF
many,TRBJ2-3,TRBV12-3/TRBV12-4,NA,TGTGCCAGCAGGGGTAACGGGGATACGCAGTATTTT,CASRGNGDTQYF
many,TRBJ1-1,TRBV5-1,NA,TGCGCCAGCACCCCAGGGGTTGGACAAACTGAAGCTTTCTTT,CASTPGVGQTEAFF
NA,TRBJ2-3,TRBV20-1,TRBD2,TGCAGTGCTAGTAGCGGGGGATGGGGCACAGATACGCAGTATTTT,CSASSGGWGTDTQYF
few,TRBJ1-1,TRBV6-2/TRBV6-3,NA,TGTGCCAGCAGCCCCCCACGGGAGAACACTGAAGCTTTCTTT,CASSPPRENTEAFF
few,TRBJ2-5,TRBV4-2,TRBD2,TGTGCCAGCAGCCAAGAGTGGCGGGGGTATGAGACCCAGTACTTC,CASSQEWRGYETQYF
few,TRBJ2-1,TRBV7-6,NA,TGTGCCAGCAGCTTAGAGGTTCTGAGCTCCTACAATGAGCAGTTCTTC,CASSLEVLSSYNEQFF
few,TRBJ2-6,TRBV4-2,TRBD1,TGTGCCAGCAGCCCGCGGGACAGGGATTCTGGGGCCAACGTCCTGACTTTC,CASSPRDRDSGANVLTF